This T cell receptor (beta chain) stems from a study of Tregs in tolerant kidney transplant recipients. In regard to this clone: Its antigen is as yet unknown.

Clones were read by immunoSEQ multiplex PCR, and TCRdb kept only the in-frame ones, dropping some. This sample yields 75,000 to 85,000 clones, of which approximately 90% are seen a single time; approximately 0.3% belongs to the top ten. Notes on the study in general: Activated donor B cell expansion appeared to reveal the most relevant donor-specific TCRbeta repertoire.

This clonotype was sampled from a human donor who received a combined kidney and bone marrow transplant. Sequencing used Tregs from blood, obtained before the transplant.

The CDR3 DNA reads TGTGCCAGCAGCGGTAGCCGTGAGCCCCAGCATTTT. Protein product: CASSGSREPQHF. The chain is built from TRBV11-1 and TRBJ1-5; D remains ambiguous. CDR3 size: 12 residues. Germline-derived CDR1 and CDR2 are SGHAT and FQDESV (reference sequence). V shed 5 bases and J shed 8 bases, with 10 bases lying between them. The full variable domain, completed using reference TRBV11-1 and TRBJ1-5, is EAEVAQSPRYKITEKSQAVAFWCDPISGHATLYWYRQILGQGPELLVQFQDESVVDDSQLPKDRFSAERLKGVDSTLKIQPAELGDSAMYLCASSGSREPQHFGDGTRLSIL.